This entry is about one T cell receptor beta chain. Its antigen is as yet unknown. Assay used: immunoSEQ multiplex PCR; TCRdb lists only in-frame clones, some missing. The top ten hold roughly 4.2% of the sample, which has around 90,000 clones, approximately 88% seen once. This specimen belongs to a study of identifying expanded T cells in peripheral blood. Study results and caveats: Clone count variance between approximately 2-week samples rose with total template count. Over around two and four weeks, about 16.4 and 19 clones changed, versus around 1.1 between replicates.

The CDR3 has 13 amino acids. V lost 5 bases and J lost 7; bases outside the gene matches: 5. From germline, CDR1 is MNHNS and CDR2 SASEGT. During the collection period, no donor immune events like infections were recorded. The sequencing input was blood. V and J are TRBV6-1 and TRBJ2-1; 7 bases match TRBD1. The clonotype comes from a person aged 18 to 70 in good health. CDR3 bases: TGTGCCAGCAGTACGGACAGGAGAAATGAGCAGTTCTTC. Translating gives CASSTDRRNEQFF.